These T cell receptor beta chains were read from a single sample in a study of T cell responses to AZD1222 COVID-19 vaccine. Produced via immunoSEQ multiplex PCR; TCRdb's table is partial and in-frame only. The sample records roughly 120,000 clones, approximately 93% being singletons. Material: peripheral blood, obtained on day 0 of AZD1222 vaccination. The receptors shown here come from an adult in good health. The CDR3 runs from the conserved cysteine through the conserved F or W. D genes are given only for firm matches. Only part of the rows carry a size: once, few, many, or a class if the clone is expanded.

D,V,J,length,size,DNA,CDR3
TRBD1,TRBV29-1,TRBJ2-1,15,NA,TGCAGCGGGGCAGGGGGCGCTTCAGTTTACAATGAGCAGTTCTTC,CSGAGGASVYNEQFF
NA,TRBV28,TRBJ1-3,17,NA,TGTGCCAGCAGTCCCTCAGTGGGGTACCTCCGCGGAAACACCATATATTTT,CASSPSVGYLRGNTIYF
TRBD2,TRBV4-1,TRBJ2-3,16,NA,TGCGCCAGCAGCCAAATAGCGGGAGGGCCCGCAGATACGCAGTATTTT,CASSQIAGGPADTQYF
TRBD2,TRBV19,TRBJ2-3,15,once,TGTGCCAGTAGTAAGTATAGCGGGAGCACAGATACGCAGTATTTT,CASSKYSGSTDTQYF
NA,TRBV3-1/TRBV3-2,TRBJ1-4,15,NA,TGTGCCAGCAGCCAAGATCGGGGGGTCAGTGAGAAACTGTTTTTT,CASSQDRGVSEKLFF
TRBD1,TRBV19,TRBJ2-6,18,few,TGTGCCAGTAGTGTTGGACAGGGGGACCTTTCTGGGGCCAACGTCCTGACTTTC,CASSVGQGDLSGANVLTF
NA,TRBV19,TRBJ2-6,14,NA,TGTGCCAGTAGCGGGGCTAATGGGGCCAACGTCCTGACTTTC,CASSGANGANVLTF
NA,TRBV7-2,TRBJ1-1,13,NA,TGTGCCAGCAGCCTCTCGCGGGACACTGAAGCTTTCTTT,CASSLSRDTEAFF
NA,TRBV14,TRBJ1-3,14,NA,TGTGCCAGCAGCCAGGGGTCCCCTAGAAACACCATATATTTT,CASSQGSPRNTIYF
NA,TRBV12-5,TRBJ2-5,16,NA,TGTGCTAGTGGACCCGCTAGCGCCGAGGGCCAAGAGACCCAGTACTTC,CASGPASAEGQETQYF
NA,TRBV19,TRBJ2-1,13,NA,TGTGCCAGTAGTATGTCCGCCCTTAATGAGCAGTTCTTC,CASSMSALNEQFF
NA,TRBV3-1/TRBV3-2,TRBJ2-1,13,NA,TGTGCCAGCAGCCTGTGGGGTTCCAATGAGCAGTTCTTC,CASSLWGSNEQFF
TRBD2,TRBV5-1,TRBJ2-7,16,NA,TGCGCCAGCAGCTTGGGCCTAGCGGGAGTGCTAGACGAGCAGTACTTC,CASSLGLAGVLDEQYF
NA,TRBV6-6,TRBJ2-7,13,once,TGTGCCAGCAGTTACGCAACTCACTACGAGCAGTACTTC,CASSYATHYEQYF
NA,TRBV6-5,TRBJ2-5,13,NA,TGTGCCAGCAGAATCACAGATCGAGAGACCCAGTACTTC,CASRITDRETQYF
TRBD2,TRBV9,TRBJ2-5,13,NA,TGTGCCAGCAGCGGAGCGGGAGTGGAGACCCAGTACTTC,CASSGAGVETQYF
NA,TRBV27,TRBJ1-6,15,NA,TGTGCCAGCAGTACGGGAGTAGCACGGAGTTCACCCCTCCACTTT,CASSTGVARSSPLHF
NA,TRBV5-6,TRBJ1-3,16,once,TGTGCCAGCAGCTTGGCGTCAGGCCTACCTGGAAACACCATATATTTT,CASSLASGLPGNTIYF
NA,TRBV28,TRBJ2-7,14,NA,TGTGCCAGCAGTTCTGGACAGAGCTCCTACGAGCAGTACTTC,CASSSGQSSYEQYF
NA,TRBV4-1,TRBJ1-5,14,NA,TGCGCCAGCAGCCAAGTTTTCGGGAGTCAGCCCCAGCATTTT,CASSQVFGSQPQHF
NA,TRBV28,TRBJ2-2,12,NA,TGTGCCAGCAGTTTATCGACCGGGGAGCTGTTTTTT,CASSLSTGELFF
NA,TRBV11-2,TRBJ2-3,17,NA,TGTGCCAGCAGCTTAGTAGGTGGGGGTGGGCGCACAGATACGCAGTATTTT,CASSLVGGGGRTDTQYF
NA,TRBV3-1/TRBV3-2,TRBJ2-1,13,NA,TGTGCCAGCAGCCAAGATCGGCTTTATATTCGATTCTTC,CASSQDRLYIRFF
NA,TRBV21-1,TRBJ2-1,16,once,TGTGCCAGCAGCAAAGTGGGCGGGACCCTCTACAATGAGCAGTTCTTC,CASSKVGGTLYNEQFF
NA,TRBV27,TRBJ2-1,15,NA,TGTGCCAGCAGTTCCTCCCCAGGGCCGTTCTGGGAGCAGTTCTTC,CASSSSPGPFWEQFF
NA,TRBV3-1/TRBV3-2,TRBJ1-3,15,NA,TGTGCCAGCAGCCAAGCCTACGACACGGGAAACACCATATATTTT,CASSQAYDTGNTIYF
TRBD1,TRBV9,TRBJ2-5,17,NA,TGTGCCAGCAGCGTAGGCCCCCGGGACAGCAACCAAGAGACCCAGTACTTC,CASSVGPRDSNQETQYF
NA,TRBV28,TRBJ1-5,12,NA,TGTGCCAGCAGTCCCCGGGGCACCCCTCAGCATTTT,CASSPRGTPQHF
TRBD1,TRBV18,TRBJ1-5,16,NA,TGTGCCAGCTCACCATCACGGACAGGGTCCAATCAGCCCCAGCATTTT,CASSPSRTGSNQPQHF
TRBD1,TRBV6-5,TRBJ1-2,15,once,TGCGCCTGTGGGGACAGGGGACCCCCTGGCTATGGCTACACCTTC,CACGDRGPPGYGYTF
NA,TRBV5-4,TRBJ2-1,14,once,TGTGCCAGCAGGGACGGGACTCTCGGGAATGAGCAGTTCTTC,CASRDGTLGNEQFF
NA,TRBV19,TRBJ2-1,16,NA,TGTGCCAGTATGAAAAACGGGCTGAGCTCCTACAATGAGCAGTTCTTC,CASMKNGLSSYNEQFF